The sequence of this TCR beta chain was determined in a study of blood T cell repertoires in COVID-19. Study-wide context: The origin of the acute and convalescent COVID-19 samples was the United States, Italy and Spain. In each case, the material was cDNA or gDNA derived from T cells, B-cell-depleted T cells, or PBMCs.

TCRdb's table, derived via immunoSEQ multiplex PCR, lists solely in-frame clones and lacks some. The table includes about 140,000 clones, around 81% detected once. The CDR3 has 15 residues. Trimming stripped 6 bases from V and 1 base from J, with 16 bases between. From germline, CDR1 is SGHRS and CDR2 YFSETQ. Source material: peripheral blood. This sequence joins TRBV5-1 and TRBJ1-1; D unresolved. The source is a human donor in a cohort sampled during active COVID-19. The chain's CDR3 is CASNMSPSANTEAFF. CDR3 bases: TGCGCCAGCAACATGTCACCCTCCGCGAACACTGAAGCTTTCTTT.